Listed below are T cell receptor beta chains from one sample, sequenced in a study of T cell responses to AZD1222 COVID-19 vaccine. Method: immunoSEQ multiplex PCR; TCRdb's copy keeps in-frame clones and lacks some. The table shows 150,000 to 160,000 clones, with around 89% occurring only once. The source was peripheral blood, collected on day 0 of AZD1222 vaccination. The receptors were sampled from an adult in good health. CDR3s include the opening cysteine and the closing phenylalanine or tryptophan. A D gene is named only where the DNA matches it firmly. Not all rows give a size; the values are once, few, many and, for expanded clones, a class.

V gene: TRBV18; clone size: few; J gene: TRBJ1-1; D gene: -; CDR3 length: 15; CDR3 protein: CASSLQGTAGTEAFF; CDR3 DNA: TGTGCCAGCTCACTCCAGGGGACGGCGGGCACTGAAGCTTTCTTT
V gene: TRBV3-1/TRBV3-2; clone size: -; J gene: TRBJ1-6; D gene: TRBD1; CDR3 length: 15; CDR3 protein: CASSQPTGVNSPLHF; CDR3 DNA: TGTGCCAGCAGCCAACCTACAGGGGTCAATTCACCCCTCCACTTT
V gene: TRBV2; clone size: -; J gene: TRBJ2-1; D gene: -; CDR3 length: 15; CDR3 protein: CASSFTGTLYNEQFF; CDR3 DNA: TGTGCCAGCAGTTTTACCGGGACACTTTACAATGAGCAGTTCTTC
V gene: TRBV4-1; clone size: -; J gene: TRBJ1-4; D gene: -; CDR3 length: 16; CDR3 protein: CASSQDRYATNEKLFF; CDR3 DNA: TGCGCCAGCAGCCAAGACAGATATGCAACTAATGAAAAACTGTTTTTT
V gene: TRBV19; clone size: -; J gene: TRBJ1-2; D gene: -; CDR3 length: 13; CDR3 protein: CASKVNTNYGYTF; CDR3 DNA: TGTGCCAGTAAGGTGAATACTAACTATGGCTACACCTTC
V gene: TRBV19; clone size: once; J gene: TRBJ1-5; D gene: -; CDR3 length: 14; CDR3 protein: CASSMGRDNQPQHF; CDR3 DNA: TGTGCCAGTAGTATGGGTCGGGACAATCAGCCCCAGCATTTT
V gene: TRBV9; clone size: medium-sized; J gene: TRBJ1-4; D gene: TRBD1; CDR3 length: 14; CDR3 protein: CASSAGTANEKLFF; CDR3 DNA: TGTGCCAGCAGTGCCGGGACAGCTAATGAAAAACTGTTTTTT
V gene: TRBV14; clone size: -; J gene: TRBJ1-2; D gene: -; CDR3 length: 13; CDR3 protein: CASSPQEFYGYTF; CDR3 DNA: TGTGCCAGCAGCCCCCAGGAGTTCTATGGCTACACCTTC
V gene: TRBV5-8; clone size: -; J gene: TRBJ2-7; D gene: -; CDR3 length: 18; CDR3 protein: CASSLVTSGAGTVGEQYF; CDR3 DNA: TGTGCCAGCAGCTTGGTAACCTCAGGGGCGGGAACTGTGGGCGAGCAGTACTTC
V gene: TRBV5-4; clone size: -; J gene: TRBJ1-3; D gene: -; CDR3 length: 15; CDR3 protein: CASSSRGLSGNTIYF; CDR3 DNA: TGTGCCAGCAGCTCCAGGGGACTCTCTGGAAACACCATATATTTT
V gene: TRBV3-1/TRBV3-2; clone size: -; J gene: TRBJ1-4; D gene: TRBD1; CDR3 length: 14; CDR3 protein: CASSSRQGQEKLFF; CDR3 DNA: TGTGCCAGCAGCTCCAGACAGGGTCAAGAAAAACTGTTTTTT
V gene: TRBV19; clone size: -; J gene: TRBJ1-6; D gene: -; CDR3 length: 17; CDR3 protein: CASSLIGGQRFNSPLHF; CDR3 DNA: TGTGCCAGTAGCTTAATCGGGGGGCAAAGATTTAATTCACCCCTCCACTTT
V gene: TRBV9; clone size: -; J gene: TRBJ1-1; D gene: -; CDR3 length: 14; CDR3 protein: CASSVDSMNTEAFF; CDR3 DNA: TGTGCCAGCAGCGTAGACAGCATGAACACTGAAGCTTTCTTT
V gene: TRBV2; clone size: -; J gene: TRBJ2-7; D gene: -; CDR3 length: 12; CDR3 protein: CASSVGPYEQYF; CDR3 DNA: TGTGCCAGCAGTGTAGGTCCCTACGAGCAGTACTTC
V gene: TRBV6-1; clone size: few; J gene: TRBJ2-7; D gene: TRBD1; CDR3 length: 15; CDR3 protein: CASSEGTGNGFEQYF; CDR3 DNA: TGTGCCAGCAGTGAAGGGACAGGGAATGGGTTCGAGCAGTACTTC
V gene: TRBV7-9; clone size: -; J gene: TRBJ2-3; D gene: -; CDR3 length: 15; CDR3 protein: CASSLTGVWTDTQYF; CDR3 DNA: TGTGCCAGCAGCTTAACGGGGGTATGGACAGATACGCAGTATTTT
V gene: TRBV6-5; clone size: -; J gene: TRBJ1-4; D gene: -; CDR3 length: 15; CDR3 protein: CASSYGGRVNEKLFF; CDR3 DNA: TGTGCCAGCAGTTACGGGGGCCGCGTTAATGAAAAACTGTTTTTT
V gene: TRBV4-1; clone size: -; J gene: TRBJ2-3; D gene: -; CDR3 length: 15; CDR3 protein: CASSQGGTTTDTQYF; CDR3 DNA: TGCGCCAGCAGCCAAGGGGGGACGACTACAGATACGCAGTATTTT
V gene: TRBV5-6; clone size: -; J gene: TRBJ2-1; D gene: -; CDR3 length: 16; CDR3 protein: CASSSGTLRSYNEQFF; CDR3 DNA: TGTGCCAGCAGCTCCGGGACACTTCGCTCCTACAATGAGCAGTTCTTC
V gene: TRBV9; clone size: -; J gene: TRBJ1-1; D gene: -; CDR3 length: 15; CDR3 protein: CASSVGGAMNTEAFF; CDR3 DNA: TGTGCCAGCAGCGTAGGAGGAGCGATGAACACTGAAGCTTTCTTT
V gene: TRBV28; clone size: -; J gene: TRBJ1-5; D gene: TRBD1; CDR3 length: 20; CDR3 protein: CASSPTGTGWGGVSNQPQHF; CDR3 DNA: TGTGCCAGCAGTCCGACCGGGACAGGTTGGGGTGGTGTGAGCAATCAGCCCCAGCATTTT
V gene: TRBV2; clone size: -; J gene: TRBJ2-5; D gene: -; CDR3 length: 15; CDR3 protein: CASRKGEPTQETQYF; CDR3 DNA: TGTGCCAGCAGGAAAGGGGAGCCGACCCAAGAGACCCAGTACTTC
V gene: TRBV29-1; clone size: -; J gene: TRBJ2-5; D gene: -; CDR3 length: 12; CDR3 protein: CSVAGTRETQYF; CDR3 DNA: TGCAGCGTTGCCGGGACTCGGGAGACCCAGTACTTC
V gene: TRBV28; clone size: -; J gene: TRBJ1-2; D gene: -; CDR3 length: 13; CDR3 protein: CASRSGTTYGYTF; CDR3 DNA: TGTGCCAGCAGGTCCGGGACGACCTATGGCTACACCTTC
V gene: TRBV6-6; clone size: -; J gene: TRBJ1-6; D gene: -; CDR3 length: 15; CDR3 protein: CASKGGELYNSPLHF; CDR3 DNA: TGTGCCAGCAAGGGGGGGGAGCTCTATAATTCACCCCTCCACTTT
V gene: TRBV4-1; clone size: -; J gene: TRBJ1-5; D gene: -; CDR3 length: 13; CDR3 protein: CASSWADNQPQHF; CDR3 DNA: TGCGCCAGCAGTTGGGCGGATAATCAGCCCCAGCATTTT
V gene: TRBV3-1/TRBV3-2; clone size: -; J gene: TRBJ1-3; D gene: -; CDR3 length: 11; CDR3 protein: CASGHGNTIYF; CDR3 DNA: TGTGCCAGCGGACATGGAAACACCATATATTTT
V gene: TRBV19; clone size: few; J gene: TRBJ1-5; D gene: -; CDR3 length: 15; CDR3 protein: CASSQLDSRNQPQHF; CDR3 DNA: TGTGCCAGTAGTCAATTGGACAGCCGTAATCAGCCCCAGCATTTT
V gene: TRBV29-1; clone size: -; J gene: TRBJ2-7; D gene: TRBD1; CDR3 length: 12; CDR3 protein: CSAGGQGSEQYF; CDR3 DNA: TGCAGCGCCGGGGGACAGGGGTCAGAGCAGTACTTC
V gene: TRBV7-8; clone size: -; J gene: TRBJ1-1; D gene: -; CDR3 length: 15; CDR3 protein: CASSLRAQENTEAFF; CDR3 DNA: TGTGCCAGCAGCTTAAGGGCCCAGGAGAACACTGAAGCTTTCTTT
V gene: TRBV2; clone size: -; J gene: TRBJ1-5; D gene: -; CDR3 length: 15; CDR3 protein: CASSEDLGASQPQHF; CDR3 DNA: TGTGCCAGCAGTGAAGACCTGGGGGCGAGCCAGCCCCAGCATTTT
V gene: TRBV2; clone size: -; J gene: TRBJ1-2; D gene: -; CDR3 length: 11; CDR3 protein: CASRVNYGYTF; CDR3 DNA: TGTGCCAGCAGGGTTAACTATGGCTACACCTTC
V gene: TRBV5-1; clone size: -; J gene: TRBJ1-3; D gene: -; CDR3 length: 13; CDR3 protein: CASSGDHLNTIYF; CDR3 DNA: TGCGCCAGCAGCGGGGACCACCTTAACACCATATATTTT
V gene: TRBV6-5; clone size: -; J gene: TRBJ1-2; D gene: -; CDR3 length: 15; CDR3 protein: CATYLRQLPNYGYTF; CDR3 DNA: TGTGCCACCTACCTCAGACAGCTACCTAACTATGGCTACACCTTC
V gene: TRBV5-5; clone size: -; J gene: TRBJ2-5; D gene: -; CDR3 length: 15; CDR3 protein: CASSTDGISQETQYF; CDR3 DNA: TGTGCCAGCAGCACGGACGGGATTTCCCAAGAGACCCAGTACTTC
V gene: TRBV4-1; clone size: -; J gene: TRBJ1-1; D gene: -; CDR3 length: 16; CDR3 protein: CASSQDEGRNYPEAFF; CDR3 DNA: TGCGCCAGCAGCCAAGATGAGGGGCGGAACTATCCTGAAGCTTTCTTT
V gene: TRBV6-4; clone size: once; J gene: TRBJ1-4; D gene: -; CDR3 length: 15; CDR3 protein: CASSESFGINEKLFF; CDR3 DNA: TGTGCCAGCAGTGAATCCTTCGGGATAAATGAAAAACTGTTTTTT
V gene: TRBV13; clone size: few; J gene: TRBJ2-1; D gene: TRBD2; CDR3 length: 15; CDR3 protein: CASSSSGGHYNEQFF; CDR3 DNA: TGTGCCAGCAGCTCAAGCGGGGGGCACTACAATGAGCAGTTCTTC
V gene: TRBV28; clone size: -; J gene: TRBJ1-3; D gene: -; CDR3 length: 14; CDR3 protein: CASSTGSFGNTIYF; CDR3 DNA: TGTGCCAGCAGTACAGGGTCGTTCGGAAACACCATATATTTT
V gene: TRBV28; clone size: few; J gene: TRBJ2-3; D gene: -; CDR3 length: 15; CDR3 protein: CASSSNLGSTDTQYF; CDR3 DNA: TGTGCCAGCAGTTCCAACTTAGGAAGCACAGATACGCAGTATTTT
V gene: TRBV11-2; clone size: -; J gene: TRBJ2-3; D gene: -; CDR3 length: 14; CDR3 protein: CASSLVFGSYTQYF; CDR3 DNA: TGTGCCAGCAGCTTAGTTTTCGGGTCGTATACGCAGTATTTT
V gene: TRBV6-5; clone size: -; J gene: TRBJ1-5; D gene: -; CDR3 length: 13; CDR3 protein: CASSYGSNQPQHF; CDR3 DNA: TGTGCCAGCAGTTACGGTAGCAATCAGCCCCAGCATTTT
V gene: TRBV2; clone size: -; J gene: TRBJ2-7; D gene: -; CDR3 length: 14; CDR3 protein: CASNGKGVSYEQYF; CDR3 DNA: TGTGCCAGCAACGGGAAGGGGGTCTCCTACGAGCAGTACTTC
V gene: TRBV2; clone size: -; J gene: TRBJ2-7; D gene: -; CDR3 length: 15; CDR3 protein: CASSEGGSPTVQQYF; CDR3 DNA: TGTGCCAGCAGTGAAGGGGGCAGTCCTACTGTGCAGCAGTACTTC
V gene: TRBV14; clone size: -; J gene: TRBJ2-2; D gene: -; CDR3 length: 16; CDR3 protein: CASSQALFGNTGELFF; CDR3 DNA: TGTGCCAGCAGCCAAGCGCTTTTCGGGAACACCGGGGAGCTGTTTTTT
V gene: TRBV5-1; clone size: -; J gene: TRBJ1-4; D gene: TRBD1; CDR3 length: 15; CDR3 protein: CASSLGDRDNEKLFF; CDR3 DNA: TGCGCCAGCAGCTTAGGGGACAGGGATAATGAAAAACTGTTTTTT
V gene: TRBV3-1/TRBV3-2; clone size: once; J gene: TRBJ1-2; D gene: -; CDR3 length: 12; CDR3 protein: CASSQADYGYTF; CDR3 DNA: TGTGCCAGCAGCCAAGCCGACTATGGCTACACCTTC
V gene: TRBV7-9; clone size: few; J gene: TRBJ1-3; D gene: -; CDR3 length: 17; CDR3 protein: CASSLARHPSSGNTIYF; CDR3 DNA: TGTGCCAGCAGCTTAGCGCGGCACCCGAGCTCTGGAAACACCATATATTTT
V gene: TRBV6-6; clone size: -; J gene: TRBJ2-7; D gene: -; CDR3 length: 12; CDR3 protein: CASRGLANEQYF; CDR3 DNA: TGTGCCAGCAGAGGGCTAGCCAACGAGCAGTACTTC
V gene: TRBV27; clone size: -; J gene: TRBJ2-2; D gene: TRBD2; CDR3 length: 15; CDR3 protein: CASSLLRGTTGELFF; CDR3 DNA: TGTGCCAGCAGTTTATTGCGGGGGACCACCGGGGAGCTGTTTTTT
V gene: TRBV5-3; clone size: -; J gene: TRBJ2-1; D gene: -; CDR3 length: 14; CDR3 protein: CARSLEAGENEQFF; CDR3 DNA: TGTGCCAGAAGCTTGGAGGCGGGTGAGAATGAGCAGTTCTTC
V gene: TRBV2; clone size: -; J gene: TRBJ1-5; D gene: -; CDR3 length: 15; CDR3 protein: CASSDWGVGGQPQHF; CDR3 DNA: TGTGCCAGCAGTGATTGGGGGGTCGGGGGTCAGCCCCAGCATTTT